This is a list of T cell receptor beta chains from one sample in a study of shared clonotypes between healthy human individuals. Clones were sequenced by immunoSEQ multiplex PCR, and TCRdb holds only the in-frame ones, with some missing. The repertoire includes about 2 million clones, about 94% of them detected once, and around 1% sits in the top ten. Input material: naive CD8+ T cells sorted from blood. These receptors originate from a man younger than 30 in good health. The CDR3 runs from the conserved cysteine through the conserved F or W. A D gene is named only where the DNA matches it firmly.

D | J | V | CDR3
TRBD1 | TRBJ1-4 | TRBV2 | CASSGTGGFNEKLFF
- | TRBJ2-7 | TRBV5-6 | CASSRPSDHYEQYF
- | TRBJ1-2 | TRBV10-2 | CASSESSSNYGYTF
- | TRBJ1-1 | TRBV30 | CAWSRGQEAFF
TRBD2 | TRBJ2-5 | TRBV5-1 | CASSGGLAGNNQETQYF
TRBD1 | TRBJ2-7 | TRBV5-1 | CASRRESRQGSYEQYF
TRBD1 | TRBJ2-7 | TRBV5-5 | CASSLEGATYEQYF
- | TRBJ2-7 | TRBV5-4 | CASSFGGAYEQYF
TRBD2 | TRBJ2-5 | TRBV7-8 | CASSFWSGGGETQYF
- | TRBJ1-1 | TRBV9 | CASSVDTGNTEAFF
TRBD1 | TRBJ2-7 | TRBV9 | CASSVDRGEQYF
- | TRBJ2-7 | TRBV5-1 | CASSLGPPSSYEQYF
- | TRBJ2-7 | TRBV5-4 | CASSSHDQNSYEQYF
- | TRBJ1-6 | TRBV27 | CASSFSQRDNSPLHF
TRBD2 | TRBJ2-7 | TRBV14 | CASSQDGTSAYEQYF
- | TRBJ1-2 | TRBV6-1 | CASSEARGYSYGYTF
- | TRBJ1-6 | TRBV27 | CASSLSGVGGLVSPLHF
- | TRBJ1-1 | TRBV30 | CAWSLGDTEAFF
- | TRBJ1-6 | TRBV19 | CASSMVGIMNSPLHF
TRBD2 | TRBJ2-3 | TRBV6-1 | CASSSGRLDTQYF
- | TRBJ1-5 | TRBV4-3 | CASSQVWEDNQPQHF
- | TRBJ2-3 | TRBV10-2 | CAGGNSQGTDTQYF
- | TRBJ2-5 | TRBV2 | CASSEVRGQETQYF
TRBD1 | TRBJ1-2 | TRBV29-1 | CSVVGDSPYGYTF
- | TRBJ2-3 | TRBV5-4 | CASSLGGSDTQYF
TRBD1 | TRBJ2-7 | TRBV5-4 | CASRDRGNYEQYF
TRBD2 | TRBJ2-7 | TRBV6-6 | CASLGGASYEQYF